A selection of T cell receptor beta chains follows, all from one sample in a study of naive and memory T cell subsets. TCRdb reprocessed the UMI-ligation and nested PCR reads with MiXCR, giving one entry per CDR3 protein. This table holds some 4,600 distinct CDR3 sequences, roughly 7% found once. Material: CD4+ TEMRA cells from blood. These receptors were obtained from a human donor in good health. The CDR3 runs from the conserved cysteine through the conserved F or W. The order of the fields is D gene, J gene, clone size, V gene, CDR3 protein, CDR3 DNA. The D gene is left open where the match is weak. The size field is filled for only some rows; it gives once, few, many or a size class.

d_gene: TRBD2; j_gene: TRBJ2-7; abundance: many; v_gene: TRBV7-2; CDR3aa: CASSRGLADGGQYF; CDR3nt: TGTGCCAGCAGCCGAGGACTAGCGGATGGCGGGCAGTACTTC
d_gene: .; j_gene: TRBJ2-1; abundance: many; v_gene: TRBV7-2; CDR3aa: CASSPHRVPGNEQFF; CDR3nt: TGTGCCAGCAGCCCGCACAGGGTTCCAGGCAATGAGCAGTTCTTC
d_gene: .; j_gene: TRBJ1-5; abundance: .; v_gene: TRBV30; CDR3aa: CAWTTGYSNQPQHF; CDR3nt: TGTGCCTGGACCACAGGGTATAGCAATCAGCCCCAGCATTTT
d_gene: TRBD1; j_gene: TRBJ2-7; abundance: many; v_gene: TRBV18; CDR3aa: CASSPPGQGYEQYF; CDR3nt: TGTGCCAGCTCACCGCCGGGACAGGGGTACGAGCAGTACTTC
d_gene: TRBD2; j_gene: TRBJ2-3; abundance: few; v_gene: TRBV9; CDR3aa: CASSSRGGEGGTDTQYF; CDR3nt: TGTGCCAGCAGCTCCAGAGGCGGGGAGGGTGGGACAGATACGCAGTATTTT
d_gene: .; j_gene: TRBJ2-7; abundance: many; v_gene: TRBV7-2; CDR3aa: CASSFYESKSEQYF; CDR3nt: TGTGCCAGCAGCTTTTATGAATCTAAATCCGAGCAGTACTTC
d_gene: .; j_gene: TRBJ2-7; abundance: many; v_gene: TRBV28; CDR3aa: CASSLDSYYEQYF; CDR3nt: TGTGCCAGCAGTTTAGACAGTTACTACGAGCAGTACTTC
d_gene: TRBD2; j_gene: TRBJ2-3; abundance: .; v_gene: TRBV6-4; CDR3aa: CASSTLAGGSDTQYF; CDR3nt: TGTGCCAGCAGCACACTAGCGGGAGGGTCGGATACGCAGTATTTT
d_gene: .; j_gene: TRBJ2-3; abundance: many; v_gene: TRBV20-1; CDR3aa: CSARATGTDTQYF; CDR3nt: TGCAGTGCTAGAGCTACAGGCACAGATACGCAGTATTTT
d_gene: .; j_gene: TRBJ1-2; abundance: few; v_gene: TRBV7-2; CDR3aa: CASSRDAYGYTF; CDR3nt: TGTGCCAGCAGCCGGGACGCCTATGGCTACACCTTC
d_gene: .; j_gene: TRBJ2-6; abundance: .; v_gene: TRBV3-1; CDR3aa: CASSPAGGGGRSGANVLTF; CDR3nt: TGTGCCAGCAGCCCAGCGGGTGGAGGGGGAAGGTCTGGGGCCAACGTCCTGACTTTC
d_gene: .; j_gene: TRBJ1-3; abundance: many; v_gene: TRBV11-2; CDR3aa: CASTENRLINSGNTIYF; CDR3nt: TGTGCCAGCACGGAAAACAGACTTATTAACTCTGGAAACACCATATATTTT
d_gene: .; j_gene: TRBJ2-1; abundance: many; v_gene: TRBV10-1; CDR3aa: CASSLGSRGINEQFF; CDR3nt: TGCGCCAGCAGTTTGGGCAGTAGAGGTATCAATGAGCAGTTCTTC
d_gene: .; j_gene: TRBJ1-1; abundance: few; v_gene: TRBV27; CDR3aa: CASSHTTGNTEAFF; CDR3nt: TGTGCCAGCAGCCATACTACAGGGAATACTGAAGCTTTCTTT
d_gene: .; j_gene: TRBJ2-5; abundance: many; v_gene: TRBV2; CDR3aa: CASKIGGQETQYF; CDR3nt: TGTGCCAGCAAAATAGGGGGACAAGAGACCCAGTACTTC
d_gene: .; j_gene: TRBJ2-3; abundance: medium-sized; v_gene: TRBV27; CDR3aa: CASSLSAGWGKLTDTQYF; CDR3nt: TGTGCCAGCAGTTTATCCGCCGGGTGGGGAAAGCTCACAGATACGCAGTATTTT
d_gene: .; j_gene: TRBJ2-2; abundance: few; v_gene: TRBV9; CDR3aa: CASSAQGFGTGELFF; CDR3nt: TGTGCCAGCAGCGCCCAGGGATTCGGCACCGGGGAGCTGTTTTTT
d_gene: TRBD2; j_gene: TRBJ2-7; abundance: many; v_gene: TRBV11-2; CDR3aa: CASSLGGAGGSHEQYF; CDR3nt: TGTGCCAGCAGCCTCGGGGGGGCGGGAGGATCTCACGAGCAGTACTTC
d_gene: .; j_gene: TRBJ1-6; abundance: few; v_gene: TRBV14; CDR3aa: CASSQLPGRDSPLHF; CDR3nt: TGTGCCAGCAGCCAACTCCCAGGGAGGGATTCACCCCTCCACTTT
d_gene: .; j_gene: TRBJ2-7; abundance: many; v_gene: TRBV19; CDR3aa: CASSATGWAYEQYF; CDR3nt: TGTGCCAGTAGTGCGACGGGGTGGGCCTACGAGCAGTACTTC
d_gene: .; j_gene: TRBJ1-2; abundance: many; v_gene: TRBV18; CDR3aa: CASSAKDSNYGYTF; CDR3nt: TGTGCCAGCTCCGCCAAAGACAGTAACTATGGCTACACCTTC
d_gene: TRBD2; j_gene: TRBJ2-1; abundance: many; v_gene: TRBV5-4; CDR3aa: CASTLPLAGVHNEQFF; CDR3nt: TGTGCCAGCACTCTCCCCCTAGCGGGGGTACACAATGAGCAGTTCTTC
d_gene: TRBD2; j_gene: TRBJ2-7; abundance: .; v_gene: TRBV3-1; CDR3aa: CASSQRPSGSDEQYF; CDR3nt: TGTGCCAGCAGCCAAAGACCTAGCGGGAGCGACGAGCAGTACTTC
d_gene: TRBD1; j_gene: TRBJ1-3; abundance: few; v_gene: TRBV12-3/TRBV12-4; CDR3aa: CASTLTGGSSGNTIYF; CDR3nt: TGTGCCAGTACCCTGACAGGGGGCAGCTCTGGAAACACCATATATTTT
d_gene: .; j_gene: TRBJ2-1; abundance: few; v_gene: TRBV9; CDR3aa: CASSSRDGNEQFF; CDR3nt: TGTGCCAGCAGCTCCCGGGACGGCAATGAGCAGTTCTTC
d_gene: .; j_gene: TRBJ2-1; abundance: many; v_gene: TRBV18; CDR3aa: CASSPQAAANNEQFF; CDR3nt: TGTGCCAGCTCACCCCAGGCGGCGGCTAACAATGAGCAGTTCTTC
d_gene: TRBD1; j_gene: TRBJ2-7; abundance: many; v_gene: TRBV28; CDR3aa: CASSRPGQSYEQYF; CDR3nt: TGTGCCAGCAGCCGCCCGGGACAGTCCTACGAGCAGTACTTC
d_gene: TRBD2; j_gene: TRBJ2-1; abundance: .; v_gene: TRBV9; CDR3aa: CASSVATRTSGSNEQFF; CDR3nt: TGTGCCAGCAGCGTAGCTACCAGGACTAGCGGCTCCAATGAGCAGTTCTTC
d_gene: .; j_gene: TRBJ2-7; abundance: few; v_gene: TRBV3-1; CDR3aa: CASSHSAGQGRPEQYF; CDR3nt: TGTGCCAGCAGCCATTCCGCAGGTCAGGGGCGGCCCGAGCAGTACTTC
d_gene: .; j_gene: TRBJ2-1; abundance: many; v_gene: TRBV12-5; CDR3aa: CASGLLRRDWAQTYNEQFF; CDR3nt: TGTGCTAGTGGTTTGCTTCGCCGGGACTGGGCCCAGACCTACAATGAGCAGTTCTTC
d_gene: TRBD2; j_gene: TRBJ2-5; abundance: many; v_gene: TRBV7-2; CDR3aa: CASSLNAPAGSQETQYF; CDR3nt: TGTGCCAGCAGCCTCAATGCCCCAGCGGGGAGCCAAGAGACCCAGTACTTC
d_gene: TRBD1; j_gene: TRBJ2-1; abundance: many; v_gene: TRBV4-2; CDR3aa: CASSLGQGNNNEQFF; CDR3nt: TGTGCCAGCAGCCTAGGACAGGGAAACAACAATGAGCAGTTCTTC
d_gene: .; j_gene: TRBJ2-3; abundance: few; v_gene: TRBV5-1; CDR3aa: CASSRRGTDTQYF; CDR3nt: TGCGCCAGCAGTCGTCGGGGCACAGATACGCAGTATTTT
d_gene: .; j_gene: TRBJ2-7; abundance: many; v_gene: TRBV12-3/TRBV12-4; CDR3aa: CASSLTVSYEQYF; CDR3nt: TGTGCCAGCAGTCTCACGGTTTCCTACGAGCAGTACTTC
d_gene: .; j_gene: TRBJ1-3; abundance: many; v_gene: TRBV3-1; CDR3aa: CASTRTEALGNTIYF; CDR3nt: TGTGCCAGCACCCGGACAGAGGCTTTGGGAAACACCATATATTTT
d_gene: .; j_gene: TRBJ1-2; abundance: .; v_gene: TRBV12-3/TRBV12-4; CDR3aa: CASRFSTGHFYGYTF; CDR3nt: TGTGCCAGCAGATTCTCTACAGGACACTTCTATGGCTACACCTTC
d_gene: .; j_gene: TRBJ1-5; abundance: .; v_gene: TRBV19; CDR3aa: CASSIDTVLLYQPQHF; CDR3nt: TGTGCCAGTAGTATAGACACAGTCCTTCTTTATCAGCCCCAGCATTTT
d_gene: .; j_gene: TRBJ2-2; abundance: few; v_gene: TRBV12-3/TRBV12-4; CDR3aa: CASTIGGAGGTGELFF; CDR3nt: TGTGCCAGCACCATCGGAGGGGCAGGGGGAACCGGGGAGCTGTTTTTT
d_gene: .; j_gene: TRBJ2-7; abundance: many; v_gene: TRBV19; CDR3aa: CASSFQGHEQYF; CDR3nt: TGTGCCAGTAGTTTCCAGGGCCACGAGCAGTACTTC